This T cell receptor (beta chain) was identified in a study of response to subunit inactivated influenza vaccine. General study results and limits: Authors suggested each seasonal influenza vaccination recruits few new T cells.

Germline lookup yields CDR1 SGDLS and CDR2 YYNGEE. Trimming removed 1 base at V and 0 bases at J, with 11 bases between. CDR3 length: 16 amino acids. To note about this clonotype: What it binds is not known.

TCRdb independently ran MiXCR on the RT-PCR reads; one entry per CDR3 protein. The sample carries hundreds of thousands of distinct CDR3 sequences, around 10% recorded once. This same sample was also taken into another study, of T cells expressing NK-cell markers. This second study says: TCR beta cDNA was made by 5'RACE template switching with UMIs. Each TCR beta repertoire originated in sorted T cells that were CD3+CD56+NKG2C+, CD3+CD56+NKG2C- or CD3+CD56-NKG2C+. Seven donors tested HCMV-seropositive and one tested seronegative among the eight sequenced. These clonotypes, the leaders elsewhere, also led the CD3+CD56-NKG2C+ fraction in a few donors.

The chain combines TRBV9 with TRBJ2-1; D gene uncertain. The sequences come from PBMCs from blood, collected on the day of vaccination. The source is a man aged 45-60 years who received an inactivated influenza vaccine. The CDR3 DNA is TGTGCCAGCAGCGTATTCCCCCTGAGCTCCTACAATGAGCAGTTCTTC. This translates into CASSVFPLSSYNEQFF.